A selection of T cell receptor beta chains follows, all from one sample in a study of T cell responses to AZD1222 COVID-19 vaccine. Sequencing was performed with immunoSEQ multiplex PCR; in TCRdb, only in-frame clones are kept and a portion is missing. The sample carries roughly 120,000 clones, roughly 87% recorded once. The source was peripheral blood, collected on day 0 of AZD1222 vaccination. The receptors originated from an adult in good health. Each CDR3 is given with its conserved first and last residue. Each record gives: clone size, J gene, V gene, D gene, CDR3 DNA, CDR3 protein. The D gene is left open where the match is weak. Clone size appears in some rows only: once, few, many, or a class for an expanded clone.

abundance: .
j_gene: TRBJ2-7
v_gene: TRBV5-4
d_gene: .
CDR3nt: TGTGCCAGCAGCCGAAGGGTTGGGGGGACCTACGAGCAGTACTTC
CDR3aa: CASSRRVGGTYEQYF

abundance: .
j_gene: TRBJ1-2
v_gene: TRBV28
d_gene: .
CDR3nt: TGTGCCAGCAGGGCTGCTGGAGGGGGGAGGGGCTACACCTTC
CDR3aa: CASRAAGGGRGYTF

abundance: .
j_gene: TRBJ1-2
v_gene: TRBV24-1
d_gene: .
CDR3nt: TGTGCCACCAGTGATAGAGAGGTGGGTCCTCCCGACTATGGCTACACCTTC
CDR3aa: CATSDREVGPPDYGYTF

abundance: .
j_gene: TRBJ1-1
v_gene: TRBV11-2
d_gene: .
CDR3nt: TGTGCCAGCAGCTTTGGTTCGGCCTGGCGGGGCTTT
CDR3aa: CASSFGSAWRGF

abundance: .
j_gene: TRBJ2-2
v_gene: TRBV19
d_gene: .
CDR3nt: TGTGCCAGTAGTACTCGAATCTTCACCGGGGAGCTGTTTTTT
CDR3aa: CASSTRIFTGELFF

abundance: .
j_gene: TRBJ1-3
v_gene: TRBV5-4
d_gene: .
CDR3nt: TGTGCCAGCAGCTCCCCGCGGGGGTCGCGGAACACCATATATTTT
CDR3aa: CASSSPRGSRNTIYF

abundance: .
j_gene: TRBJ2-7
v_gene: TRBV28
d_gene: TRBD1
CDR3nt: TGTGCCAGCAGCTTAGGCTCCGGGACAGGGGGCGAGCAGTACTTC
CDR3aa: CASSLGSGTGGEQYF

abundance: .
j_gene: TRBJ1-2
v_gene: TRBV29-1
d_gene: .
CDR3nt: TGCAGCGCTTCGGACAGAGGGGCCTATGGCTACACCTTC
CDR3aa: CSASDRGAYGYTF

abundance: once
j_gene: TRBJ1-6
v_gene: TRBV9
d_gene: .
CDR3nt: TGTGCCAGCAGCCATGGCGCGGACGGCAGCAATTCACCCCTCCACTTT
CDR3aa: CASSHGADGSNSPLHF

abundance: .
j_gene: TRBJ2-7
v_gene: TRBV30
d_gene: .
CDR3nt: TGTGCCTGTGCCACGTTAACCTACGAGCAGTACTTC
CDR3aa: CACATLTYEQYF

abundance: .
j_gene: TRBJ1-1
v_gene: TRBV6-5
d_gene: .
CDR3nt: TGTGCCAGCAGTTACTCGAAATCGGCGGGGAACACTGAAGCTTTCTTT
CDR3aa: CASSYSKSAGNTEAFF

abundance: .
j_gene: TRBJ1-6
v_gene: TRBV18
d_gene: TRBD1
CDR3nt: TGTGCCAGCTCACCAGACCCGACAGGGTCACCCCTCCACTTT
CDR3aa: CASSPDPTGSPLHF

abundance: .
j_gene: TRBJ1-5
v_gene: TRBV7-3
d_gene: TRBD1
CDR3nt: TGTGCCAGCAGCCCCGGGACAGGGGTGCATCAGCCCCAGCATTTT
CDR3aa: CASSPGTGVHQPQHF

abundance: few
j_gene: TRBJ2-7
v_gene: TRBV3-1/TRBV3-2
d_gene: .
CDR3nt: TGTGCCAGCAGCTATATCCGGGGCGGGATCGCCTCGCAGTACTTC
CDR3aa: CASSYIRGGIASQYF

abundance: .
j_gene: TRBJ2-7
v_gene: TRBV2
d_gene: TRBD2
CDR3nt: TGTGCCAGCAGTGAGGATTTGGCGGGAGTAACGTCCTACGAGCAGTACTTC
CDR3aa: CASSEDLAGVTSYEQYF

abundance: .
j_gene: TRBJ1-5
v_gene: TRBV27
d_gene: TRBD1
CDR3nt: TGTGCCAGCAGTTTCCTTAACCCGGGACAGGGGAATCAGCCCCAGCATTTT
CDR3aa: CASSFLNPGQGNQPQHF

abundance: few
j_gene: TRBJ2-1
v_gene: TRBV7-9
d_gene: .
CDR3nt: TGTGCCAGCATCGACCCATCTTACTACAATGAGCAGTTCTTC
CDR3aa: CASIDPSYYNEQFF

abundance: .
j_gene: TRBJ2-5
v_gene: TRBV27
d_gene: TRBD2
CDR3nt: TGTGCCAGCAGTTTGCTAGCGGGAAAAGAGACCCAGTACTTC
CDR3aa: CASSLLAGKETQYF

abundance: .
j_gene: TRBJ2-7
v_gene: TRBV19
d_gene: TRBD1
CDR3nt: TGTGCCAGTAGAGATCCGGGACAGGGGGCTGACGAGCAGTACTTC
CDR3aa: CASRDPGQGADEQYF

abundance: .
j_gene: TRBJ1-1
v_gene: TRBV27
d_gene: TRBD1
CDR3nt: TGTGCCAGCAGTTCGACAGGGCAAGTGGGGAACACTGAAGCTTTCTTT
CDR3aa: CASSSTGQVGNTEAFF

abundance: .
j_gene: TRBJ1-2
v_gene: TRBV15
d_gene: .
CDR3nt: TGTGCCACCAGCAAAGGCGGACTCTATGGCTACACCTTC
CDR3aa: CATSKGGLYGYTF

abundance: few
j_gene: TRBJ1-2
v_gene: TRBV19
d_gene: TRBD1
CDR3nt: TGTGCCAGTAGTATCGGGACAGCGGTAGACTATGGCTACACCTTC
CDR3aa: CASSIGTAVDYGYTF

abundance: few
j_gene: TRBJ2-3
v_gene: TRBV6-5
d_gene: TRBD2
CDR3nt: TGTGCCAGCAGTTACTGGCTAGCGGGAGTAACAGATACGCAGTATTTT
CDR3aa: CASSYWLAGVTDTQYF

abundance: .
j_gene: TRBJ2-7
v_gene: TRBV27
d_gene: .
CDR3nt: TGTGCCAGCACCAACGTCGACACTTACGAGCAGTACTTC
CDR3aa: CASTNVDTYEQYF

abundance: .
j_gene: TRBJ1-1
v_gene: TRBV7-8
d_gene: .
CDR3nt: TGTGCCAGCAGCCTCGCCCCTAGTATGAACACTGAAGCTTTCTTT
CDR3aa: CASSLAPSMNTEAFF

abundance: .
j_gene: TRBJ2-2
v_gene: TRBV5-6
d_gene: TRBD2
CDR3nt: TGTGCCAGCAGCTTGATTTGGCGGGGGTCGAACACCGGGGAGCTGTTTTTT
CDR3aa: CASSLIWRGSNTGELFF

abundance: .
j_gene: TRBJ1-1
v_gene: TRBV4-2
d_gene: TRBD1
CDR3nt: TGTGCCAGCAGCCAACCGGACAGGGGGTTCACTGAAGCTTTCTTT
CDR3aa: CASSQPDRGFTEAFF

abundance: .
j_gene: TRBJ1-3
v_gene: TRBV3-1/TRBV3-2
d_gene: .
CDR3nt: TGTGCCAGCAGCCGCAGGGGTTCTGGGGGAAACACCATATATTTT
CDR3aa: CASSRRGSGGNTIYF

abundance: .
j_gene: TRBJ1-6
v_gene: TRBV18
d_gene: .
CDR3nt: TGTGCCAGCTCACCTGAAAGGAATTCACCCCTCCACTTT
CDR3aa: CASSPERNSPLHF

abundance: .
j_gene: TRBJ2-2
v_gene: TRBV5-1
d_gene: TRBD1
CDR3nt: TGCGCCAGCAGCTTGGGACAGGGGGCTTTAGCCGGGGAGCTGTTTTTT
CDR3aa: CASSLGQGALAGELFF

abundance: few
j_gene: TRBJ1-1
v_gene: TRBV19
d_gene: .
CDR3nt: TGTGCCAGTAGTATCGGGGGGGGGCCTGAAGCTTTCTTT
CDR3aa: CASSIGGGPEAFF

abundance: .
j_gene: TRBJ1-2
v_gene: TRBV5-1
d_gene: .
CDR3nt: TGCGCCAGCAGCTTCTCGGCTGGCGGCTACACCTTC
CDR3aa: CASSFSAGGYTF

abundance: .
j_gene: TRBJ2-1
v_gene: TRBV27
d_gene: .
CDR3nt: TGTGCCAGCAGTTTTGACGGGAGCTCCTACAATGAGCAGTTCTTC
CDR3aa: CASSFDGSSYNEQFF

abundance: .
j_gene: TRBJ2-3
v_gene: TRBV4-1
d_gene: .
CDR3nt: TGCGCCAGCAGCCTCCCTGATCTGGGGCGCACAGATACGCAGTATTTT
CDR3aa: CASSLPDLGRTDTQYF

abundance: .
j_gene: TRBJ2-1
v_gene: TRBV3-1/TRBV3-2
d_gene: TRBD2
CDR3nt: TGTGCCAGCATGCCCAGGATGGGGGGGAGCACCTACAATGAGCAGTTCTTC
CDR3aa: CASMPRMGGSTYNEQFF

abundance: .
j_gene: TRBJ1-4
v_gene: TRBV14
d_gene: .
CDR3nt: TGTGCCAGCAGCCAAGATGGGTTTAGAGTAAGCTCTCCGGCTAATGAAAAACTGTTTTTT
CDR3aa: CASSQDGFRVSSPANEKLFF

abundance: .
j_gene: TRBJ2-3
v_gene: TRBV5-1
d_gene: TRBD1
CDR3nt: TGCGCCAGCAGAGGGACAGGGGTTAGCACAGATACGCAGTATTTT
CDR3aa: CASRGTGVSTDTQYF

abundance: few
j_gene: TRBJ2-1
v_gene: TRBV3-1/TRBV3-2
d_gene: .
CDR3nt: TGTGCCAGCAGCCATGGACCTTTCACGAACAATGAGCAGTTCTTC
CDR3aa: CASSHGPFTNNEQFF

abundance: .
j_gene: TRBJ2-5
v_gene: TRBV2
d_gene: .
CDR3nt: TGTGCCAGCAGTCGGTCGGGGGTGTACTTCCAGGAGACCCAGTACTTC
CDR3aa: CASSRSGVYFQETQYF

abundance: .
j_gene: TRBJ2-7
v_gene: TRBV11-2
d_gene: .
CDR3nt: TGTGCCAGCAGCTTAAGCGAGGCCTACGAGCAGTACTTC
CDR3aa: CASSLSEAYEQYF

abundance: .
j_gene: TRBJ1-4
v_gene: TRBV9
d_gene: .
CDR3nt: TGTGCCAGCAGCGTAGCTGGAATCAATGAAAAACTGTTTTTT
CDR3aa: CASSVAGINEKLFF

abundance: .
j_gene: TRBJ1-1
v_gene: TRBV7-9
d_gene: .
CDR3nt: TGTGCCAGCATCCGAGGTGGGGTTGAAGCTTTCTTT
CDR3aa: CASIRGGVEAFF

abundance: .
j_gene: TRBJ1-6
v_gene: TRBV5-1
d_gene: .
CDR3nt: TGCGCCAGCAGCTTACAGGGTAATAATTCACCCCTCCACTTT
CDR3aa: CASSLQGNNSPLHF

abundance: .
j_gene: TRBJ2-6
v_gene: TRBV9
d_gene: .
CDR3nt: TGTGCCAGCAGCGTAGTAGGTGGGGCCAACGTCCTGACTTTC
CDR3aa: CASSVVGGANVLTF

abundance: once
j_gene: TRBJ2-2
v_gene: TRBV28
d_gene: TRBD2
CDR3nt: TGTGCCAGCAGTTTTCGGGAGGTCCACACCGGGGAGCTGTTTTTT
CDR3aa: CASSFREVHTGELFF

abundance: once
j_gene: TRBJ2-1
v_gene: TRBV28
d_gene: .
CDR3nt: TGTGCCAGCAGTTTACTGACGGGACTTACGGATGAGCAGTTCTTC
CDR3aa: CASSLLTGLTDEQFF

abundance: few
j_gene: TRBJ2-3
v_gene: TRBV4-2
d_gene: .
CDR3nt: TGTGCCAGCAGCCAAGCACTCCGGGTTAGCACAGATACGCAGTATTTT
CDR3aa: CASSQALRVSTDTQYF

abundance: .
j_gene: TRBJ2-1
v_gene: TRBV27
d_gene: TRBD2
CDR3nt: TGTGCCAGCAGTCGATACGGGACTAGCGGATACAATGAGCAGTTCTTC
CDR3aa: CASSRYGTSGYNEQFF

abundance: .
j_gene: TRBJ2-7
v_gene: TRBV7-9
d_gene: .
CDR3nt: TGTGCCAGCAGCCCCGACCCCTTGCGACCCTACGAGCAGTACTTC
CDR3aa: CASSPDPLRPYEQYF

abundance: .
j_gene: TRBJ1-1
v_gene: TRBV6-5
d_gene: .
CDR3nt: TGTGCCAGCAGTTACGGGGATGGAGCTTTCTTT
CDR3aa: CASSYGDGAFF

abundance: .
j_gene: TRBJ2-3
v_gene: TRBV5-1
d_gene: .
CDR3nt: TGCGCCAGCAGCTTGTTTAGCGGCCCTAGCACAGATACGCAGTATTTT
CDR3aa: CASSLFSGPSTDTQYF

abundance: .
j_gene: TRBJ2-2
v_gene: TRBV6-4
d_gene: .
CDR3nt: TGTGCCAGCAGTGAGGACAGCACCGGGGAGCTGTTTTTT
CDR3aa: CASSEDSTGELFF

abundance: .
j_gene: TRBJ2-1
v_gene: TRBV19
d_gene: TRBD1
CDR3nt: TGTGCCAGTAGTATAGAGGGGACAGGGCGTAGGTGGCAGTTCTTC
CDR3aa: CASSIEGTGRRWQFF

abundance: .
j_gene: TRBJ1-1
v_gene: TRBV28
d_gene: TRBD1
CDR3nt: TGTGCCAGCAGTATAGGACAGGGATGGGCCACTGAAGCTTTCTTT
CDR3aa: CASSIGQGWATEAFF

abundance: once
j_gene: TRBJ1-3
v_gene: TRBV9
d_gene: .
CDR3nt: TGTGCCAGCGGTCAAGGGGATGGAAACACCATATATTTT
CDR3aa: CASGQGDGNTIYF

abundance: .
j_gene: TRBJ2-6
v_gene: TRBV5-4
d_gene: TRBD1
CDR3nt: TGTGCCAGCAGAACCGGGACAGCTATCTCTGGGGCCAACGTCCTGACTTTC
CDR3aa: CASRTGTAISGANVLTF

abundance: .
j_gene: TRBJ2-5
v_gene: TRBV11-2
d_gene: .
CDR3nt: TGTGCCAGCAGCGCCCGTGAGACCCAGTACTTC
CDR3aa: CASSARETQYF

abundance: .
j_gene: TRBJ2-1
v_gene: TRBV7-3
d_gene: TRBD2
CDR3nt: TGTGCCAGCGGTTCTCTAGCGGGAGGCCACAATGAGCAGTTCTTC
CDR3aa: CASGSLAGGHNEQFF

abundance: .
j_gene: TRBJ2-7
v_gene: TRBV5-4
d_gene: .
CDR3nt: TGTGCCAGCAGCTCCCTTGAGGGAAAGGAGTACTTC
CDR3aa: CASSSLEGKEYF